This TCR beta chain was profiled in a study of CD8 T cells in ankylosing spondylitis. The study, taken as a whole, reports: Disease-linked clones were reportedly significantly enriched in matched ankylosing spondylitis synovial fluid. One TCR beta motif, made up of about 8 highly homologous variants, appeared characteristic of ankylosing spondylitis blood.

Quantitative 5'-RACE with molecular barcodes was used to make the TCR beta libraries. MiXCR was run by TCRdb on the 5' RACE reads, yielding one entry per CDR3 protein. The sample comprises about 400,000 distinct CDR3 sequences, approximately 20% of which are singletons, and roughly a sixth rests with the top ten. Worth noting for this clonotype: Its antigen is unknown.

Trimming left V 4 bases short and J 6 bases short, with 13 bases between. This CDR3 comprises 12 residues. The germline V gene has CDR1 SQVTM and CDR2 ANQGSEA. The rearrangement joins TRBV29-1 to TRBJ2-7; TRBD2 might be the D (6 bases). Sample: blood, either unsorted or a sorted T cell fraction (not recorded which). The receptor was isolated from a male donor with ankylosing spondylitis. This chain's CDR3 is CSVGTSWGEQYF. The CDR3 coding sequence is TGCAGCGTTGGAACTAGCTGGGGCGAGCAGTACTTC.